Listed here are 20 T cell receptor beta chains from one sample, sequenced in a study of blood T cell repertoires in COVID-19. Sequencing used immunoSEQ multiplex PCR; TCRdb keeps in-frame clones, though not all of them. The table shows roughly 190,000 clones, with around 84% occurring only once. The sequenced material came from peripheral blood. These receptors were obtained from a woman in her 70s with COVID-19, enrolled during active disease.

The chain combines TRBV5-1 with TRBJ2-1; TRBD2 agrees at 13 bases. Germline-derived CDR1 and CDR2 are SGHRS and YFSETQ. The CDR3 has 16 residues. Losses at the gene ends were 3 bases for V and 8 bases for J; bases not matched to a gene: 8. The CDR3 sequence is CASSSGTSGVDDEQFF. CDR3 bases: TGCGCCAGCAGCTCGGGGACTAGCGGGGTAGATGATGAGCAGTTCTTC.

This chain links TRBV27 with TRBJ1-6; unclear D gene. Germline CDR1 MNHEY, CDR2 SMNVEV (reference sequence). V gave up 4 bases and J gave up 6 bases, with 7 bases separating them. This CDR3 has 13 residues. The CDR3 bases are TGTGCCAGCAGTTCAACAGTTAATTCACCCCTCCACTTT. Protein sequence: CASSSTVNSPLHF.

The chain carries TRBV30 and TRBJ2-3; 9 bases line up with TRBD1. Trimming at V came to 4 bases and at J to 0 bases, leaving 5 bases not matched to a gene. This CDR3 region has 15 residues. The germline V gene has CDR1 GTSNPN and CDR2 SVGIG (reference sequence). This CDR3 is CAWTTDRGSTDTQYF. CDR3 nucleotide sequence: TGTGCCTGGACCACGGACAGGGGAAGCACAGATACGCAGTATTTT.

This chain uses TRBV30 with TRBJ1-1; D remains ambiguous. Germline V gene sequence: CDR1 GTSNPN, CDR2 SVGIG (reference sequence). This CDR3 region has 13 residues. Between the trimmed V and J ends, which lost 2 bases and 1 base, there was a span of 8 bases. The CDR3 loop is CAWSKTQNTEAFF. CDR3 in DNA: TGTGCCTGGAGTAAGACACAGAACACTGAAGCTTTCTTT.

This clone has more than one count but fewer than ten. The chain employs TRBV28 and TRBJ2-7, with a tentative D call TRBD2 (6 bases). The CDR3 extends over 15 amino acids. Trimming stripped 6 bases from V and 4 bases from J, with 19 bases between. Germline values: CDR1 MDHEN, CDR2 SYDVKM. The CDR3 spells CASRPGTRGSYEQYV. The CDR3 coding sequence is TGTGCCAGCAGGCCCGGGACGCGGGGATCTTACGAGCAGTACGTC.

The rearrangement links TRBV6-6 to TRBJ1-2; 9 bases line up with TRBD1. The CDR3 totals 15 residues. V was clipped by 1 base and J by 4 bases; unmatched bases: 4. Per germline, CDR1 MNHNY and CDR2 SVGAGI (reference sequence). Here the CDR3 DNA reads TGTGCCAGCAGTTACTTGGGACAGGGAGGCTATGGCTACACCTTC. Amino acids: CASSYLGQGGYGYTF.

The chain carries TRBV30 and TRBJ2-5; 10 nucleotides align to TRBD2. Germline values: CDR1 GTSNPN, CDR2 SVGIG (reference sequence). Losses at the gene ends were 8 bases for V and 6 bases for J; bases not matched to a gene: 12. The CDR3 consists of 14 residues. For the CDR3, the DNA is TGTGCCCGAAGGAGCGGGAGGGGTAGAAAGACCCAGTACTTC. Protein: CARRSGRGRKTQYF.

The chain employs TRBV28 and TRBJ1-3; 9 bases line up with TRBD1. The CDR3 sequence is 20 residues long. The V gene's germline CDR1 is MDHEN and CDR2 SYDVKM. The trim removed 5 bases at V and 1 base at J, leaving 18 bases unmatched. This chain's CDR3 is CASSPLLGTGPHSSGNTIYF. For the CDR3, the DNA is TGTGCCAGCAGTCCACTACTCGGGACAGGGCCGCATTCATCTGGAAACACCATATATTTT.

J is TRBJ2-3 and V is TRBV19; D is possibly TRBD2 (7 bases). V shed 5 bases and J shed 6 bases, with 18 bases lying between them. Germline CDR1 LNHDA, CDR2 SQIVND (reference sequence). The CDR3 has 15 amino acids. The CDR3 protein is CASSSLGEGEDTQYF. Here the CDR3 DNA reads TGTGCCAGTAGTTCCCTGGGGGAGGGGGAGGATACGCAGTATTTT.

Comment on this clone: Other DNA sequences in the same sample also yield this CDR3. The chain employs TRBV18 and TRBJ2-7; 10 bases map to TRBD1. The CDR3 loop spans 13 amino acids. V shed 3 bases, J shed 5 bases, and the junction held 1 base outside the gene matches. Germline V CDR1 and CDR2: KGHSH, LQKENI. CDR3 nucleotide sequence: TGTGCCAGCTCACCTGGGACAGGGGACGAGCAGTACTTC. Translation: CASSPGTGDEQYF.

The chain employs TRBV14 and TRBJ2-5; maybe TRBD2 (6 bases). The CDR3 spans 15 residues. Germline lookup yields CDR1 SGHDN and CDR2 FVKESK. V lost 4 bases and J lost 2, with 14 bases in between. CDR3 loop: CASSPWDGRQETQYF. The CDR3 coding sequence is TGTGCCAGCAGCCCTTGGGACGGGAGACAAGAGACCCAGTACTTC.

The V call is TRBV2, the J call TRBJ1-1, with no clear D. The ends were cut back, 7 bases at V and 6 bases at J, with 6 bases in the middle. Looked up from germline, CDR1 is SNHLY and CDR2 is FYNNEI. The CDR3 totals 10 residues. CDR3 sequence: CASTRAEAFF. The CDR3 DNA sequence: TGTGCCAGCACGAGAGCTGAAGCTTTCTTT.

The chain uses TRBV2 and TRBJ2-3; 10 nucleotides match TRBD1. Germline CDR1 reads SNHLY; CDR2 reads FYNNEI. V gave up 6 bases and J gave up 3 bases; unmatched junction bases: 3. This CDR3 has 14 residues. The CDR3 sequence is CASREGQGTDTQYF. DNA for the CDR3: TGTGCCAGCAGGGAGGGACAGGGGACAGATACGCAGTATTTT.

V gene TRBV6-5 combines with J gene TRBJ1-1; D is unclear. Trimming removed 7 bases at V and 3 bases at J, with 12 bases between. This CDR3 is built from 13 residues. The germline CDR1 and CDR2 sequences are MNHEY and SVGAGI. For the CDR3, the DNA is TGTGCCAGCAACCGCCTTCGGTACACTGAAGCTTTCTTT. Protein product: CASNRLRYTEAFF.

Only one count was recorded for this clone. The chain is built from TRBV19 and TRBJ2-1; D gene uncertain. Trimming stripped 6 bases from V and 0 bases from J, with 12 bases between. This CDR3 comprises 15 residues. The germline V gene encodes CDR1 LNHDA and CDR2 SQIVND (reference sequence). DNA of the CDR3: TGTGCCAGTAGGGAAACAGATAGCTCCTACAATGAGCAGTTCTTC. Its protein is CASRETDSSYNEQFF.

The chain links TRBV30 to TRBJ1-5, with D possibly TRBD1 on 6 matching bases. Germline CDR1 and CDR2: GTSNPN and SVGIG (reference sequence). Deletions cut 0 bases from V and 7 bases from J, with 10 bases between. The CDR3 is 13 amino acids. DNA of the CDR3: TGTGCCTGGAGTGTACAGGGCGGGCAGCCCCAGCATTTT. Translation gives CAWSVQGGQPQHF.

This chain links TRBV5-1 with TRBJ2-5; 14 bases line up with TRBD2. Germline V gene sequence: CDR1 SGHRS, CDR2 YFSETQ. This CDR3 is 16 amino acids long. With 4 bases clipped from V and 4 bases from J, the junction kept 6 bases outside the gene matches. Written as DNA, the CDR3 is TGCGCCAGCAGCCTACAGACTAGCGGGGGGGTAGAGACCCAGTACTTC. Protein: CASSLQTSGGVETQYF.

The CDR3, as DNA: TGTGCCAGCTCACCGCCGGACAGGACCTTGGGCTTCTTT. This gives the protein CASSPPDRTLGFF. V and J are TRBV18 and TRBJ1-1; 7 nucleotides line up with TRBD1. Losses at the gene ends were 3 bases for V and 14 bases for J; bases not matched to a gene: 12. CDR3 length: 13 amino acids. Germline lookup yields CDR1 KGHSH and CDR2 LQKENI.

This clone showed up just a few times. The chain joins TRBV6-1 to TRBJ1-3, with D possibly being TRBD1 (5 bases). Germline-derived CDR1 and CDR2 are MNHNS and SASEGT. The V gene lost 2 bases and the J gene lost 4 bases, with 6 bases spanning the gap. This CDR3 comprises 13 residues. DNA for the CDR3: TGTGCCAGCAGTGAACAGGGAGGAAACACCATATATTTT. Its protein product is CASSEQGGNTIYF.

The V call is TRBV7-8, the J call TRBJ2-5, with no clear D. This CDR3 is built from 12 residues. The V end was cut by 6 bases, the J end by 4 bases, with 9 bases between. Germline V gene sequence: CDR1 SGHVS, CDR2 FQNEAQ. CDR3 loop: CASSYWRETQYF. The CDR3 DNA sequence: TGTGCCAGCAGTTATTGGAGAGAGACCCAGTACTTC.